The 14 T cell receptor beta chains listed next were all sequenced from one sample in a study of naive and memory T cell subsets. Alpha and beta constant region primers primed reverse transcription for blood and skin samples. A single record per CDR3 protein comes from TCRdb applying MiXCR to the 5' RACE reads. The repertoire holds under 25,000 distinct CDR3 sequences, with 4% to 4.5% as singletons. RNA was extracted from 2 to 2.5 ml of whole blood of healthy adults. The receptor source for this set is a male donor in good health.

At least ten counts were recorded for this clonotype. The J gene is TRBJ2-1, the V gene TRBV29-1, with D unresolved. V was clipped by 0 bases and J by 13 bases, with 16 bases between them. The CDR3 is 13 amino acids. Looked up from germline, CDR1 is SQVTM and CDR2 is ANQGSEA. The CDR3 nucleotides read TGCAGCGTTGAAGAGGGAACGACTTTGGGTCAGTTCTTC. Protein sequence: CSVEEGTTLGQFF.

This clonotype showed up just once. Given a much more abundant clone one base away, this may be a read error. The chain is built from TRBV12-5 and TRBJ2-1, with D perhaps TRBD2 (5 bases). This CDR3 has 11 residues. Germline V gene sequence: CDR1 LGHNT, CDR2 FRNRAP. The V end was cut by 9 bases, the J end by 12 bases, with 15 bases between. In nucleotides, the CDR3 is TGTGCTAGAGGCGAGGCGGGTAGGCAGTTCTTC. Translating gives CARGEAGRQFF.

This clonotype was found many times. The chain joins TRBV3-1 to TRBJ2-7, with D unresolved. The V end lost 0 bases, the J end lost 2 bases, and 11 bases lay between the germline ends. CDR1 is LGHDT and CDR2 is YNNKEL in the germline V gene (reference sequence). The CDR3 is 15 residues long. The CDR3 protein is CASSQEDTRAYEQYF. DNA for the CDR3: TGTGCCAGCAGCCAAGAAGATACCCGAGCCTACGAGCAGTACTTC.

This rearrangement joins TRBV29-1 to TRBJ2-7; a weak D match, TRBD1 (5 bases). The V and J ends lost 4 bases and 6 bases respectively, with 13 bases between them. Germline loops: CDR1 SQVTM, CDR2 ANQGSEA. This CDR3 has 12 amino acids. The CDR3 nucleotides are TGCAGCGTTGGGCAGGGATGGCTCGAGCAGTACTTC. It encodes CSVGQGWLEQYF.

This clonotype was recorded at least ten times. This chain connects TRBV6-2 or TRBV6-3 to TRBJ1-2, with D unresolved. The V gene lost 2 bases and the J gene lost 7 bases, with 20 bases spanning the gap. Germline values: CDR1 MNHEY, CDR2 SVGEGT. The CDR3 is 16 residues long. The CDR3 sequence is CASSYDRRRAVTGYTF. CDR3 in DNA: TGTGCCAGCAGTTACGATCGGCGACGGGCGGTGACTGGCTACACCTTC.

This clonotype was seen many times. The chain couples TRBV5-1 to TRBJ1-1; D ambiguous. Germline V gives CDR1 SGHRS, CDR2 YFSETQ. The CDR3 has 15 amino acids. The V gene lost 4 bases and the J gene lost 3 bases, with 16 bases spanning the gap. This CDR3 reads CASSRIGLDDTEAFF. The CDR3 coding sequence is TGCGCCAGCAGCCGGATTGGGTTGGACGACACTGAAGCTTTCTTT.

This clonotype appeared many times. V is TRBV29-1 and J is TRBJ2-7, with 7 bases fitting TRBD2. Germline lookup yields CDR1 SQVTM and CDR2 ANQGSEA. Trimming cost V 7 bases and J 4 bases; bases outside gene matches: 4. The CDR3 consists of 11 residues. The DNA for the CDR3 is TGCAGCGCCAACGGGGGGTACGAGCAGTACTTC. Translating it yields CSANGGYEQYF.

This clonotype has at least ten counts. The rearrangement links TRBV6-6 to TRBJ1-4, with 7 bases lining up with TRBD1. This CDR3 comprises 16 residues. V gave up 7 bases and J gave up 0 bases; unmatched junction bases: 8. Germline V gives CDR1 MNHNY, CDR2 SVGAGI (reference sequence). The DNA for the CDR3 is TGTGCCAGCACCTCACAGGGGAGGGCAACTAATGAAAAACTGTTTTTT. Translated, it gives CASTSQGRATNEKLFF.

In its sample, this clonotype was seen many times. This sequence joins TRBV6-6 and TRBJ1-1; 8 nucleotides align to TRBD1. With 2 bases clipped from V and 3 bases from J, the junction kept 2 bases outside the gene matches. In germline, CDR1 is MNHNY, CDR2 SVGAGI (reference sequence). The CDR3 is made up of 14 amino acids. The CDR3 bases are TGTGCCAGCAGTTACCACAGGGGGGACACTGAAGCTTTCTTT. Its protein product is CASSYHRGDTEAFF.

This clonotype was recorded at least ten times. The chain couples TRBV20-1 to TRBJ2-1; 10 bases align to TRBD2. This CDR3 contains 15 residues. Germline trimming cut 3 bases from V and 5 bases from J; bases unmatched to any gene: 7. The germline V gene has CDR1 DFQATT and CDR2 SNEGSKA (reference sequence). Here the CDR3 DNA reads TGCAGTGCTAGTCAAGCGGGGGGGCCCCACAATGAGCAGTTCTTC. Translated: CSASQAGGPHNEQFF.

This clonotype came up many times. The chain uses TRBV2 and TRBJ2-7; 12 bases are a match to TRBD2. The CDR3 extends over 19 amino acids. The junction had 17 bases not matched to a gene; V was cut back by 4 bases and J by 4 bases. The V gene's germline CDR1 is SNHLY and CDR2 FYNNEI. CDR3 DNA: TGTGCCAGCAGTGCCTCAGGTCCGGCCGGACTAGCGGGATATTACGAGCAGTACTTC. Residues: CASSASGPAGLAGYYEQYF. Combining the CDR3 with reference TRBV2 and TRBJ2-7 gives the whole variable domain EPEVTQTPSHQVTQMGQEVILRCVPISNHLYFYWYRQILGQKVEFLVSFYNNEISEKSEIFDDQFSVERPDGSNFTLKIRSTKLEDSAMYFCASSASGPAGLAGYYEQYFGPGTRLTVT.

This clonotype has ten or more counts. The V and J genes are TRBV7-8 and TRBJ1-1, with D possibly matching TRBD1 (6 bases). In germline, CDR1 is SGHVS, CDR2 FQNEAQ. The CDR3 is 16 residues long. Trimming took off 6 bases at V and 1 base at J, with 18 bases between the two ends. Written as DNA, the CDR3 is TGTGCCAGCAGTCTTAACGTGCGGGGGGCGAACACTGAAGCTTTCTTT. This encodes CASSLNVRGANTEAFF.

With regard to this clonotype: A much larger clone sits a single nucleotide away, making a read error possible. The gene calls are TRBV15 and TRBJ2-7; the D is unclear. Germline CDR1 reads LNHNV; CDR2 reads YYDKDF (reference sequence). The CDR3 extends over 13 amino acids. V shed 1 base and J shed 3 bases, with 7 bases lying between them. In DNA form, the CDR3 reads TGTGCCACCAGCAGAGGAGTCTGCTACGAGCAGTACTTC. Translation gives CATSRGVCYEQYF.

This clonotype was observed at least ten times. The genes are TRBV5-6 and TRBJ1-5; D is ambiguous. The CDR3 contains 15 residues. Trimming pared 5 bases from V and 5 bases from J, leaving 17 bases between. The germline gives CDR1 SGHDT, CDR2 YYEEEE. The CDR3 bases are TGTGCCAGCAGTAGTTGGGGAGGATGGGATCAGCCCCAGCATTTT. The encoded protein is CASSSWGGWDQPQHF.